This record looks at one T cell receptor (beta chain) sequence and its context. Its antigen is still unknown. There are 14 residues in the CDR3. The germline gives CDR1 SGHKS, CDR2 YYEKEE (reference sequence). Trimming pared 0 bases from V and 4 bases from J, leaving 8 bases between. PCR amplification relied on 60 Vbeta primers (plus 13 Jbeta primers). Produced via immunoSEQ multiplex PCR; TCRdb's table is partial and in-frame only. The sample includes approximately 150,000 clones, 70% to 80% of them seen just once. The data are from a study of cytomegalovirus exposure and HLA in healthy donors. Notes on the study in general: Most CMV-associated TCR beta chains were later found to appear HLA-restricted. An analysis that was carried out later associated 16,000 or so TCR beta sequences with HLA alleles at 0.05 false discovery rate.

The gene calls are TRBV5-5 and TRBJ1-5, with D possibly being TRBD1 (5 bases). The source is a woman aged 40 to 50 in good health and CMV-seronegative. The specimen sequenced was PBMCs. CDR3 sequence: CASSLGQLNQPQHF. As DNA, the CDR3 is TGTGCCAGCAGCTTGGGACAGCTTAATCAGCCCCAGCATTTT. Supplemented by reference TRBV5-5 and TRBJ1-5, the full variable domain reads DAGVTQSPTHLIKTRGQQVTLRCSPISGHKSVSWYQQVLGQGPQFIFQYYEKEERGRGNFPDRFSARQFPNYSSELNVNALLLGDSALYLCASSLGQLNQPQHFGDGTRLSIL.